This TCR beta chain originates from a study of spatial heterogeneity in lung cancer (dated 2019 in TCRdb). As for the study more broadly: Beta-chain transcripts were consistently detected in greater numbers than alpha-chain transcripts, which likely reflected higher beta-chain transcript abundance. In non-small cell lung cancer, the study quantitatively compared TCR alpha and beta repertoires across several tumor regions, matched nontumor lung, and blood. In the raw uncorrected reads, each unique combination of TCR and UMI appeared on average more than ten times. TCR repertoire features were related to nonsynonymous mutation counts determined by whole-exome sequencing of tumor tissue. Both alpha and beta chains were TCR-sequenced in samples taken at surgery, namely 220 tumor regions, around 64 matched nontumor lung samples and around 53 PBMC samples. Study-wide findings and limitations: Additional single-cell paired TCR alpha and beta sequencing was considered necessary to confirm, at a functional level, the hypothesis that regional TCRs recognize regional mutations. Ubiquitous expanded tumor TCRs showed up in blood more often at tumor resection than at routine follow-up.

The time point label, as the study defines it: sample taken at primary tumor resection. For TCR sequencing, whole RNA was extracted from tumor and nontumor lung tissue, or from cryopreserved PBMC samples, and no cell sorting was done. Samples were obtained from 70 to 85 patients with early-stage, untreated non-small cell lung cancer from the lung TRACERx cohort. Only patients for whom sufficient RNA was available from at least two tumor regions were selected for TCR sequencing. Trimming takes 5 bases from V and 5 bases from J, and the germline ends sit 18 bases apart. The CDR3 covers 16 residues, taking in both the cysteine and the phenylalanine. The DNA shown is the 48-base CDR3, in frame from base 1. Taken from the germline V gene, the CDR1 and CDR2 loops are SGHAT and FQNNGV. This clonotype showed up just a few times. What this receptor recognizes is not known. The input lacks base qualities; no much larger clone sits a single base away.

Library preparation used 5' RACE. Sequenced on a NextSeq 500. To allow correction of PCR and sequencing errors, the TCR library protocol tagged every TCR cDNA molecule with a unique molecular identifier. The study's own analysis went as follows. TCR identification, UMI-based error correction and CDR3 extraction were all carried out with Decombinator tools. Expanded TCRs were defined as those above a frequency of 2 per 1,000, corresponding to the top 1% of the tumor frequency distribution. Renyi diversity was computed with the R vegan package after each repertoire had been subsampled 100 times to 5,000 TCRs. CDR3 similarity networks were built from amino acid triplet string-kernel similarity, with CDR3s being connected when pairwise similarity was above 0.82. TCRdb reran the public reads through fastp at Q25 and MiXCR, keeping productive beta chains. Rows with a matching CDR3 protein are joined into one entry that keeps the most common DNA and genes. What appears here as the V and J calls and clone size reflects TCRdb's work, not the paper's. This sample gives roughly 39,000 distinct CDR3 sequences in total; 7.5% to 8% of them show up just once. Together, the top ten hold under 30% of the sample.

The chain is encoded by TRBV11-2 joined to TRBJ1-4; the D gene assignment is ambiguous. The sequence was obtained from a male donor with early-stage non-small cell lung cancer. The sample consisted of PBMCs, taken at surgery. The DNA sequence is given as TGTGCCAGCAGCCCGGCCGGCGGGGTCAAGAATGAAAAACTGTTTTTT. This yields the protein CASSPAGGVKNEKLFF.